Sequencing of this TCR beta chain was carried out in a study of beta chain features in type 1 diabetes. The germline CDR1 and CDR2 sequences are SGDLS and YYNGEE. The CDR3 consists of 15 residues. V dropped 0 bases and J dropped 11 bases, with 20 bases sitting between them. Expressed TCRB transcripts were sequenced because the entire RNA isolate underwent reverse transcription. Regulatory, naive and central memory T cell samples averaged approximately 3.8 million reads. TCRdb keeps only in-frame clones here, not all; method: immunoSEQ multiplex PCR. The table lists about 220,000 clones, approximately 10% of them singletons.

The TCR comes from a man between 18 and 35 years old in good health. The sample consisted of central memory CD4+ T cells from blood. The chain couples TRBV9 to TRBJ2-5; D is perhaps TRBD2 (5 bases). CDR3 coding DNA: TGTGCCAGCAGCGTAGGAGGGTCCTTCCCAAGTGGGCAGTACTTC. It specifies CASSVGGSFPSGQYF.